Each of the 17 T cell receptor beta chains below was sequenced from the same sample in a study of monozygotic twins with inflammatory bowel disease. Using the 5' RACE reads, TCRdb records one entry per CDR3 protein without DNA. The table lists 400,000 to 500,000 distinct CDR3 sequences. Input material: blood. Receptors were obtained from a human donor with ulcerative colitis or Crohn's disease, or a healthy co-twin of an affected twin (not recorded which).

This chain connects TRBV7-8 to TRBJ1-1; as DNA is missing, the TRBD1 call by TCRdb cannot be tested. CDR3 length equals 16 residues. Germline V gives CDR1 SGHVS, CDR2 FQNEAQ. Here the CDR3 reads CASSRRDRFMNTEAFF.

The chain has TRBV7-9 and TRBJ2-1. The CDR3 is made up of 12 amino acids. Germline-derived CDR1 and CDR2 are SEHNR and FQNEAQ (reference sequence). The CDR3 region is CASSSQYNEQFF.

The CDR3: CASSPFTGIQNSETQYF. This chain uses TRBV4-1 with TRBJ2-5; TCRdb lists TRBD1, though no DNA is available to test this call. There are 17 residues in the CDR3. Germline loops: CDR1 MGHRA, CDR2 YSYEKL.

The CDR3 reads CASSFGLRKAFF. The rearrangement joins TRBV12-3 or TRBV12-4 to TRBJ1-1. The CDR3 has 12 residues.

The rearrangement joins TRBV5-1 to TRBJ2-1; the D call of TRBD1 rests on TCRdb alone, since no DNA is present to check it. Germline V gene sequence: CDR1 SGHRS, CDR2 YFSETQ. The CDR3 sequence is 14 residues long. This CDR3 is CASLQTGEDNEQFF.

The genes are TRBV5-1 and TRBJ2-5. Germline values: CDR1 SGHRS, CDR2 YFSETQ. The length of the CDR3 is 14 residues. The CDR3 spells CASSLGGIFETQYF.

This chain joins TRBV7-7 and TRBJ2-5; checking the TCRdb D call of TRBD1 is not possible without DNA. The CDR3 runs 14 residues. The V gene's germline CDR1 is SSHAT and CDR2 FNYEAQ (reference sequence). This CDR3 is CASSLSPGVETQYF.

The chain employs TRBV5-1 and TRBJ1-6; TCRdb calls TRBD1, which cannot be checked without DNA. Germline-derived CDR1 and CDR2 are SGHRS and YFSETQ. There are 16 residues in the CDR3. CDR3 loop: CASSSWTDFYNSPLHF. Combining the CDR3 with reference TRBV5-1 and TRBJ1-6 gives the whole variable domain KAGVTQTPRYLIKTRGQQVTLSCSPISGHRSVSWYQQTPGQGLQFLFEYFSETQRNKGNFPGRFSGRQFSNSRSEMNVSTLELGDSALYLCASSSWTDFYNSPLHFGNGTRLTVT.

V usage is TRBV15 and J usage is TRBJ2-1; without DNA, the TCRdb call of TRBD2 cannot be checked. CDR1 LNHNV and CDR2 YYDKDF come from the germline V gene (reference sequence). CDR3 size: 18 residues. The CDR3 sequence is CATSRDRTSGSSYNEQFF.

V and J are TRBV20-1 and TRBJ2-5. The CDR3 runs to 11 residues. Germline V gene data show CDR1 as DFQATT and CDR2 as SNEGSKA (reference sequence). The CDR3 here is CSARASETQYF.

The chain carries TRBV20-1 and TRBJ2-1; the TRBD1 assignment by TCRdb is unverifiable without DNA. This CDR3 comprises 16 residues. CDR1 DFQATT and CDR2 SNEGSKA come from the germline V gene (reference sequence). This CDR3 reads CSAREPGTAINNEQFF.

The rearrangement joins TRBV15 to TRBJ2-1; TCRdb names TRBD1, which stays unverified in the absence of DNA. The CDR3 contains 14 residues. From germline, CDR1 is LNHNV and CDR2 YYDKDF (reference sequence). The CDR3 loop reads CATSSRMGGGEQFF.

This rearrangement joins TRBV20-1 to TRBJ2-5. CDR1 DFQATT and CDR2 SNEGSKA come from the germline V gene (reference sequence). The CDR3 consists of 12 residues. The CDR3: CSASSWVETQYF.

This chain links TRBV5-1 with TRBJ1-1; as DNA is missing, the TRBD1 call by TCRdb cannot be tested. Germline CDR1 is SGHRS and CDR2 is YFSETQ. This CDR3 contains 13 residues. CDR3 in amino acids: CASRGQPNTEAFF.

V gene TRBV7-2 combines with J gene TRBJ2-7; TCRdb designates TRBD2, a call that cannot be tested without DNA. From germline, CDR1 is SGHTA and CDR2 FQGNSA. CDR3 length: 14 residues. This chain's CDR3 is CASSYTSISYEQYF.

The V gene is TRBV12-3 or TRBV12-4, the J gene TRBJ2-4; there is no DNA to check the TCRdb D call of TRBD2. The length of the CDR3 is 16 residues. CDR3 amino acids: CASSFRAGLAKNIQYF.

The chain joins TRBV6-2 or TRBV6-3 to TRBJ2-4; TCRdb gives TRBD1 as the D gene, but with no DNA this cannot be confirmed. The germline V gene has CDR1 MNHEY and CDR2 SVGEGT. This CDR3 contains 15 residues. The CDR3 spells CASSYEGKAKNIQYF.